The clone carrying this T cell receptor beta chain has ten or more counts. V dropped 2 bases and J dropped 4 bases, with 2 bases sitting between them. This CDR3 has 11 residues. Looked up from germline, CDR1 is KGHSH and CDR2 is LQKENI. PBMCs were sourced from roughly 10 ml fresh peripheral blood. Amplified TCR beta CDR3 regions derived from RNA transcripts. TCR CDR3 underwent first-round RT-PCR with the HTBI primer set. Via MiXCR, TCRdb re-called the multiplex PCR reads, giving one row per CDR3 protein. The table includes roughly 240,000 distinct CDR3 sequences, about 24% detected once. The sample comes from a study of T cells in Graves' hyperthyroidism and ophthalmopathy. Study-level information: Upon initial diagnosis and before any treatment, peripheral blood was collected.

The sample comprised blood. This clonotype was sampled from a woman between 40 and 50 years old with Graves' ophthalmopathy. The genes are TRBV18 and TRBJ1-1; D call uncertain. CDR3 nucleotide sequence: TGTGCCAGCTCACCAGGCACTGAAGCTTTCTTT. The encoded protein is CASSPGTEAFF. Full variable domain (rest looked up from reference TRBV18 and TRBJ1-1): NAGVMQNPRHLVRRRGQEARLRCSPMKGHSHVYWYRQLPEEGLKFMVYLQKENIIDESGMPKERFSAEFPKEGPSILRIQQVVRGDSAAYFCASSPGTEAFFGQGTRLTVV.